This TCR beta chain derives from a study of blood T cell repertoires in COVID-19. Overall study: Acute and convalescent COVID-19 specimens originated in the United States, Italy and Spain. PBMCs, B-cell-depleted T cells, or T cells were the source of the cDNA or gDNA that made up the material.

Germline V lookup: CDR1 WSHSY, CDR2 SAAADI. The CDR3 has 15 residues. This clone has just one count. Mismatch with germline at one junction end may stem from a read error. In the original workflow: Nucleated cell counts were estimated from reference gene primer amplification. The assay was immunoSEQ multiplex PCR, and TCRdb's table has in-frame clones only and misses some. That table furnishes V, J and clone size, whereas the DNA furnished D and trimming. The table has about 200,000 clones, approximately 78% seen once. The rearrangement joins TRBV10-2 to TRBJ1-6, with D unresolved. The sample taken for sequencing was peripheral blood. The clonotype originates from a woman aged 40 to 50 with acute or convalescent COVID-19. CDR3 loop: CASSEYSREASPLHF. CDR3 bases: TGCGCCAGCAGCGAGTATTCGAGGGAGGCTTCACCCCTCCACTTT.